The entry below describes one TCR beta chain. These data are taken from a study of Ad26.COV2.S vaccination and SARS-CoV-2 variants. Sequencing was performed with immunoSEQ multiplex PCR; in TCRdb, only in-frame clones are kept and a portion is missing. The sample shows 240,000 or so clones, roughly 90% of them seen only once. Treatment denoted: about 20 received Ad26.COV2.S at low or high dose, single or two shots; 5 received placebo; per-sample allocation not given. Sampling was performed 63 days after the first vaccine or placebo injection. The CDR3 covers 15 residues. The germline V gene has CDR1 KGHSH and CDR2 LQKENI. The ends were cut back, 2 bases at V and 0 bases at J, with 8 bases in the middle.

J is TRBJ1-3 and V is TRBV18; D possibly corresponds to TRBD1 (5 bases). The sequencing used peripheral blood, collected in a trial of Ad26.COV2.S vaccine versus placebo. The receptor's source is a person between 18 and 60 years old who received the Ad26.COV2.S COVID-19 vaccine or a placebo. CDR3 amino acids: CASSPGTNSGNTIYF. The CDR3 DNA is TGTGCCAGCTCACCAGGGACTAACTCTGGAAACACCATATATTTT.